These 4 T cell receptor beta chains share one sample of origin, sequenced in a study of metastatic and nonmetastatic thyroid tumors. Until they underwent thyroid surgery, no patient had received any treatment. TCRdb re-called clones from the PCR reads using MiXCR. The sample lists some 31,000 clones, about 21% seen once, with 22% in the top ten. The specimen sequenced was blood. The source of these receptors is a female donor with papillary thyroid cancer or a benign thyroid nodule (not recorded which). Some clones in this sample may be carry-over from other donors' samples.

This clone is classed as medium-sized. The chain joins TRBV20-1 to TRBJ2-7; D possibly corresponds to TRBD1 (6 bases). CDR3 length: 14 residues. CDR1 is DFQATT, CDR2 SNEGSKA, per germline (reference sequence). V gave up 5 bases and J gave up 3 bases, with 17 bases separating them. CDR3 sequence reads: CSAGGGQGYYEQYF. CDR3 coding DNA: TGCAGTGCTGGGGGCGGGCAGGGGTACTACGAGCAGTACTTC.

About this clone itself: At one end the junction does not follow the germline gene, possibly because of a read error. The chain recombines TRBV7-3 with TRBJ2-1, with 9 bases aligning to TRBD2. This CDR3 has 15 amino acids. The germline V gene has CDR1 SGHTA and CDR2 FQGTGA. The chain's CDR3 is CASSPLAGVYNGQFF. The CDR3 bases are TGTGCCAGCAGCCCATTAGCGGGAGTCTACAATGGGCAGTTCTTC.

The rearrangement joins TRBV24-1 to TRBJ1-5; D unresolved. The ends were cut back, 4 bases at V and 0 bases at J, with 6 bases in the middle. Germline lookup yields CDR1 KGHDR and CDR2 SFDVKD. The CDR3 sequence is 14 residues long. As DNA, the CDR3 is TGTGCCACCAGTGACGAGAATAGCAATCAGCCCCAGCATTTT. Protein: CATSDENSNQPQHF.

This clone was observed a handful of times. This chain uses TRBV6-4 with TRBJ2-3, with TRBD2 identical over 14 bases. CDR1 and CDR2 from the germline V gene are MRHNA and SNTAGT. The CDR3 totals 15 residues. V lost 7 bases, J lost 5 bases, and 5 bases stayed unmatched. CDR3 residues: CASMTSGGALDTQYF. The CDR3 DNA sequence: TGTGCCAGCATGACTAGCGGGGGGGCCTTAGATACGCAGTATTTT.